The present TCR beta chain was sequenced within a study of cytomegalovirus exposure and HLA in healthy donors. Primers for the PCR totalled 60 Vbeta and 13 Jbeta. Assay used: immunoSEQ multiplex PCR; TCRdb lists only in-frame clones, some missing. The table for this sample gives about 160,000 clones. This CDR3 is 15 amino acids long. Trimming pared 4 bases from V and 0 bases from J, leaving 13 bases between. In germline, CDR1 is SGHNT, CDR2 YYREEE (reference sequence). Regarding the study as a whole: Most TCR beta V segments were productive about 87% or about 30% of the time in an earlier analysis.

About this clone itself: Antigen: not known.

V and J are TRBV5-4 and TRBJ1-2, with a tentative D call TRBD1 (5 bases). The sequencing input was PBMCs. The sequence was collected from a woman in her sixties or seventies in good health and CMV-seronegative. The CDR3 nucleotides read TGTGCCAGCAGCCCCGGACACCGAGCTAACTATGGCTACACCTTC. This codes for CASSPGHRANYGYTF.